Listed here are 20 T cell receptor beta chains from one sample, sequenced in a study of beta chain features in type 1 diabetes. Sequencing targeted expressed TCRB transcripts, as all isolated RNA had been reverse transcribed. TCRdb's copy holds only in-frame clones and misses some; the assay was immunoSEQ multiplex PCR. Of fewer than 150,000 clones in the sample, less than 9% are singletons; the top ten hold about 1.5%. The specimen sequenced was central memory CD4+ T cells from blood. The receptors derive from a woman in her twenties or thirties in good health.

V and J are TRBV5-4 and TRBJ2-1; the match to TRBD2 covers 8 bases. The J segment lost 6 bases and the V segment lost 1 base, leaving 3 bases of the junction unmatched. Germline V CDR1 and CDR2: SGHNT, YYREEE (reference sequence). This CDR3 has 14 amino acids. CDR3 sequence reads: CASSLREGFNEQFF. CDR3 sequence (DNA): TGTGCCAGCAGCTTGCGGGAGGGGTTCAATGAGCAGTTCTTC.

The gene calls are TRBV7-6 and TRBJ1-4; 7 bases align to TRBD1. Looked up from germline, CDR1 is SGHVS and CDR2 is FNYEAQ. The ends lost 1 base at V and 4 bases at J; junction bases unmatched: 6. This CDR3 spans 16 amino acids. The chain's CDR3 is CASSLDVGGRNEKLFF. The DNA for the CDR3 is TGTGCCAGCAGCTTAGACGTAGGGGGCCGTAATGAAAAACTGTTTTTT. The full variable domain, its missing parts supplied by reference TRBV7-6 and TRBJ1-4, is GAGVSQSPRYKVTKRGQDVALRCDPISGHVSLYWYRQALGQGPEFLTYFNYEAQQDKSGLPNDRFSAERPEGSISTLTIQRTEQRDSAMYRCASSLDVGGRNEKLFFGSGTQLSVL.

This clone was detected ten times or more. The chain is built from TRBV18 and TRBJ2-7; 11 bases fit TRBD1. Germline V lookup: CDR1 KGHSH, CDR2 LQKENI. The CDR3 consists of 14 residues. The junction had 7 bases not matched to a gene; V was cut back by 3 bases and J by 9 bases. CDR3 residues: CASSPQLGQGVQYF. Written as DNA, the CDR3 is TGTGCCAGCTCACCGCAGTTGGGACAGGGGGTGCAGTACTTC.

The chain has TRBV5-8 and TRBJ2-7; the D gene is possibly TRBD2 (6 bases). The CDR3 sequence is 13 residues long. V was trimmed by 3 bases and J by 4 bases, leaving 11 bases between them. The V gene's germline CDR1 is SGHTS and CDR2 YDEGEE. CDR3 sequence (DNA): TGTGCCAGCAGCTCGCCGGGGGTATACGAGCAGTACTTC. As protein: CASSSPGVYEQYF. Looking up the rest from reference TRBV5-8 and TRBJ2-7 gives the full variable domain: EAGVTQSPTHLIKTRGQQATLRCSPISGHTSVYWYQQALGLGLQFLLWYDEGEERNRGNFPPRFSGRQFPNYSSELNVNALELEDSALYLCASSSPGVYEQYFGPGTRLTVT.

This clone appeared a few times. The chain uses TRBV5-1 and TRBJ2-3; 8 bases map to TRBD1. CDR3 size: 14 residues. J gave up 8 bases and V 0 bases, and 5 bases lay outside the gene matches. CDR1 is SGHRS, CDR2 YFSETQ, per germline. CDR3 nucleotides: TGCGCCAGCAGCTTGGGAGAGACAGGGGCTACGCAGTATTTT. This sequence encodes CASSLGETGATQYF.

This clone was detected only a few times. CDR3 nucleotides: TGTGCCAGCAGCCCCAGACAGGGGGCACGGAACACTGAAGCTTTCTTT. This encodes CASSPRQGARNTEAFF. The J gene is TRBJ1-1, the V gene TRBV7-6; 10 bases align to TRBD1. This CDR3 contains 16 residues. CDR1 is SGHVS and CDR2 is FNYEAQ in the germline V gene. Trimming removed 5 bases from V and 1 base from J; junction bases left unmatched: 7.

The chain carries TRBV28 and TRBJ2-7; 7 bases agree with TRBD1. Germline-derived CDR1 and CDR2 are MDHEN and SYDVKM. This CDR3 spans 15 amino acids. The junction had 8 bases not matched to a gene; V was cut back by 2 bases and J by 4 bases. For the CDR3, the DNA is TGTGCCAGCAGTTTACCGTCGGGACAGCAATACGAGCAGTACTTC. Translation: CASSLPSGQQYEQYF. The full variable domain, rest sourced from reference TRBV28 and TRBJ2-7, is DVKVTQSSRYLVKRTGEKVFLECVQDMDHENMFWYRQDPGLGLRLIYFSYDVKMKEKGDIPEGYSVSREKKERFSLILESASTNQTSMYLCASSLPSGQQYEQYFGPGTRLTVT.

The chain joins TRBV10-2 to TRBJ2-7; D may be TRBD2 (7 bases). Trimming pared 0 bases from V and 2 bases from J, leaving 11 bases between. This CDR3 contains 15 residues. Germline CDR1 is WSHSY and CDR2 is SAAADI. DNA of the CDR3: TGCGCCAGCAGTGAGTCCGGGGGGCGCACCTACGAGCAGTACTTC. This gives the protein CASSESGGRTYEQYF.

V usage is TRBV29-1 and J usage is TRBJ2-1; tentative D call: TRBD1 (5 bases). CDR1 and CDR2 from the germline V gene are SQVTM and ANQGSEA. V lost 4 bases and J 7 bases, leaving 14 bases between the germline ends. The CDR3 loop spans 13 amino acids. In DNA form, the CDR3 reads TGCAGCGTTGGGCCAAAGGGGCTAAATGAGCAGTTCTTC. Its protein product is CSVGPKGLNEQFF.

The rearrangement joins TRBV30 to TRBJ2-3; 11 positions agree with TRBD2. Unmatched junction bases numbered 5, after V lost 5 bases and J lost 1 base. There are 15 residues in the CDR3. Germline CDR1 is GTSNPN and CDR2 is SVGIG (reference sequence). CDR3 DNA sequence: TGTGCCTGGCGAGTAGCGGGAGGGGGCACAGATACGCAGTATTTT. This gives the protein CAWRVAGGGTDTQYF.

For this clone: A much larger clone lies one base from this, so it may be a read error. The rearrangement uses TRBV6-5 and TRBJ1-2; 7 nucleotides match TRBD1. Losses at the gene ends were 5 bases for V and 7 bases for J; bases not matched to a gene: 7. The CDR3 sequence is 13 residues long. Looked up from germline, CDR1 is MNHEY and CDR2 is SVGAGI. CDR3 in amino acids: CASSTDREFGYTF. As DNA, the CDR3 is TGTGCCAGCAGTACCGACAGGGAGTTTGGCTACACCTTC.

The chain uses TRBV28 and TRBJ1-5; the D is unclear. Trimming stripped 3 bases from V and 2 bases from J, with 11 bases between. Germline assignment: CDR1 MDHEN and CDR2 SYDVKM. The CDR3 is made up of 15 amino acids. The CDR3 region has the DNA TGTGCCAGCAGTTTTAGGCAGGTGGGCAATCAGCCCCAGCATTTT. It translates to CASSFRQVGNQPQHF.

This chain connects TRBV25-1 to TRBJ2-7; 10 bases map to TRBD1. V shed 9 bases, J shed 2 bases, and the junction held 7 bases outside the gene matches. The CDR3 is 14 amino acids. Looked up from germline, CDR1 is MGHDK and CDR2 is SYGVNS. The CDR3 sequence: CASTAGTGAYEQYF. The CDR3 DNA reads as TGTGCCAGTACCGCCGGGACAGGGGCCTACGAGCAGTACTTC.

In this sample, this clone turned up a few times. The V call is TRBV4-3, the J call TRBJ1-3; 7 bases map to TRBD1. Per the germline V gene, CDR1 is LGHNA and CDR2 is YSLEER. The junction had 7 bases not matched to a gene; V was cut back by 4 bases and J by 4 bases. The CDR3 is 15 amino acids. The CDR3, as DNA: TGCGCCAGCAGCCTAGAGCGGGACAGCGGAAACACCATATATTTT. Translation gives CASSLERDSGNTIYF.

The chain couples TRBV5-4 to TRBJ2-1, with 12 bases that match TRBD2. The V gene's germline CDR1 is SGHNT and CDR2 YYREEE (reference sequence). The CDR3 sequence is 16 residues long. V lost 0 bases, J lost 9 bases, and 7 bases stayed unmatched. The CDR3 bases are TGTGCCAGCAGCTTGGGACTAGCGGGAGTTGAAGGTGAGCAGTTCTTC. It translates to CASSLGLAGVEGEQFF.

This clone was seen ten or more times. The gene calls are TRBV7-2 and TRBJ1-1, with 9 bases identical to TRBD1. Trimming cost V 5 bases and J 6 bases; bases outside gene matches: 7. Per germline, CDR1 SGHTA and CDR2 FQGNSA. CDR3 length: 14 residues. In DNA, the CDR3 is TGTGCCAGCAGCCAGGGACAGGGTTGGGCTGAAGCTTTCTTT. This encodes CASSQGQGWAEAFF. The full variable domain, in which reference TRBV7-2 and TRBJ1-1 provide the parts outside the CDR3, is GAGVSQSPSNKVTEKGKDVELRCDPISGHTALYWYRQSLGQGLEFLIYFQGNSAPDKSGLPSDRFSAERTGGSVSTLTIQRTQQEDSAVYLCASSQGQGWAEAFFGQGTRLTVV.

This clone was counted only a few times. The rearrangement links TRBV5-4 to TRBJ1-2; TRBD1 might be the D (6 bases). The germline V gene encodes CDR1 SGHNT and CDR2 YYREEE (reference sequence). This CDR3 contains 14 residues. V dropped 1 base and J dropped 6 bases, with 13 bases sitting between them. The CDR3 is CASSLLDSRDGYTF. The CDR3 DNA reads as TGTGCCAGCAGCTTGTTGGACAGTCGGGATGGCTACACCTTC.

The DNA of the CDR3 is TGTGCCAGCAGCAAAGCCCCCGCAATTTCCTACGAGCAGTACTTC. Amino acids: CASSKAPAISYEQYF. V is TRBV7-6 and J is TRBJ2-7; D unclear. This CDR3 contains 15 residues. Looked up from germline, CDR1 is SGHVS and CDR2 is FNYEAQ. V was clipped by 5 bases and J by 1 base, with 15 bases between them.

The chain links TRBV6-5 to TRBJ2-1; maybe TRBD2 (5 bases). The germline gives CDR1 MNHEY, CDR2 SVGAGI. The CDR3 sequence is 12 residues long. Trimming left V 8 bases short and J 0 bases short, with 5 bases between. CDR3 DNA sequence: TGTGCCAGCGAGGGCTCCTACAATGAGCAGTTCTTC. Translated, it gives CASEGSYNEQFF.

CDR3: CASSLGQDYGYTF. CDR3 DNA sequence: TGTGCCAGCAGCTTGGGACAGGACTATGGCTACACCTTC. The chain employs TRBV11-1 and TRBJ1-2; 8 positions agree with TRBD1. CDR1 is SGHAT and CDR2 is FQDESV in the germline V gene (reference sequence). The CDR3 is made up of 13 amino acids. The ends lost 3 bases at V and 3 bases at J; junction bases unmatched: 0.